These 13 T cell receptor beta chains came from one sample sequenced in a study of T cells in localized non-small cell lung cancer. Data came from immunoSEQ multiplex PCR; TCRdb stores just in-frame clones and leaves some out. The sample lists 48,000 or so clones, approximately 80% occurring once. Sequences were derived from peripheral blood, sampled before any cancer treatment. The receptors originated from a man between 40 and 70 years old with stage I squamous cell lung carcinoma.

This CDR3 reads CASSIPPSPGWGGNEQFF. The CDR3 DNA reads as TGTGCCAGTAGTATTCCACCGTCGCCAGGGTGGGGAGGCAATGAGCAGTTCTTC. V gene TRBV19 combines with J gene TRBJ2-1, with D possibly TRBD2 on 6 matching bases. The CDR3 runs to 18 residues. Germline values: CDR1 LNHDA, CDR2 SQIVND (reference sequence). The V gene lost 3 bases and the J gene lost 6 bases, with 24 bases spanning the gap.

V is TRBV28 and J is TRBJ2-7; a weak D match, TRBD2 (7 bases). V lost 7 bases, J lost 2 bases, and 12 bases lay in between. This CDR3 is 13 amino acids long. Germline-derived CDR1 and CDR2 are MDHEN and SYDVKM. As DNA, the CDR3 is TGTGCCAGCAAGGCGGGGGCCACCTACGAGCAGTACTTC. This encodes CASKAGATYEQYF.

This clone was detected once. The chain couples TRBV9 to TRBJ2-1, with a tentative D call TRBD1 (6 bases). The CDR3 has 15 amino acids. V gave up 0 bases and J gave up 8 bases, with 15 bases separating them. CDR1 and CDR2 (germline): SGDLS, YYNGEE. Written as DNA, the CDR3 is TGTGCCAGCAGCGTAGGTAGTACAGGGTCGGATGAGCAGTTCTTC. Its translation is CASSVGSTGSDEQFF.

This clone was seen just once. This chain joins TRBV4-2 and TRBJ1-2; a possible D gene is TRBD1 (5 bases). CDR3 length equals 15 residues. CDR1 LGHNA and CDR2 YNFKEQ come from the germline V gene. The V gene lost 1 base and the J gene lost 6 bases, with 15 bases spanning the gap. Here the CDR3 DNA reads TGTGCCAGCAGCCAAGGAGCGGGGGTTAAGGATGGCTACACCTTC. Protein sequence: CASSQGAGVKDGYTF.

This chain links TRBV30 with TRBJ1-1; no clear D. The germline CDR1 and CDR2 sequences are GTSNPN and SVGIG (reference sequence). V was shortened by 2 bases and J by 0 bases, with 7 bases between the two germline ends. CDR3 length: 13 amino acids. CDR3 nucleotides: TGTGCCTGGAGTAGGCAGGTGAACACTGAAGCTTTCTTT. This sequence encodes CAWSRQVNTEAFF.

The V gene is TRBV5-5, the J gene TRBJ1-2; D uncertain. The germline CDR1 and CDR2 sequences are SGHKS and YYEKEE (reference sequence). Trimming took 0 bases from V and 7 from J, leaving 10 bases between them. The CDR3 runs 13 residues. The CDR3 DNA is TGTGCCAGCAGCTTGGGGGAGCCAAGTGGCTACACCTTC. This translates into CASSLGEPSGYTF.

The rearrangement uses TRBV15 and TRBJ1-5, with D possibly matching TRBD1 (6 bases). This CDR3 is 14 amino acids long. Germline V gene sequence: CDR1 LNHNV, CDR2 YYDKDF (reference sequence). V was clipped by 6 bases and J by 8 bases, with 17 bases between them. The CDR3 DNA reads as TGTGCCACCAGACGGAACAGGGTGGGTGAGCCCCAGCATTTT. This gives the protein CATRRNRVGEPQHF.

The chain couples TRBV6-5 to TRBJ1-5; a weak D match, TRBD1 (5 bases). The length of the CDR3 is 13 residues. With 5 bases removed from V and 6 bases from J, the gap between germline ends came to 11 bases. The V gene's germline CDR1 is MNHEY and CDR2 SVGAGI. The chain's CDR3 is CASSPGGGQPQHF. CDR3 DNA sequence: TGTGCCAGCAGTCCCGGGGGGGGTCAGCCCCAGCATTTT.

V and J are TRBV2 and TRBJ2-7; 11 bases are a match to TRBD2. V lost 6 bases to trimming and J lost 9 bases; unmatched junction nucleotides: 10. The CDR3 covers 14 residues. Germline lookup yields CDR1 SNHLY and CDR2 FYNNEI. CDR3 DNA sequence: TGTGCCAGCAGGGCTAGCGGGGGGTCGGACGGGCAGTACTTC. Its protein is CASRASGGSDGQYF.

The chain uses TRBV2 and TRBJ2-1; TRBD1 matches 9 bases. Germline assignment: CDR1 SNHLY and CDR2 FYNNEI. J gave up 3 bases and V 5 bases, and 11 bases lay outside the gene matches. The CDR3 extends over 17 amino acids. This CDR3 is CASSPSRTGDFYNEQFF. The DNA for the CDR3 is TGTGCCAGCAGTCCCTCTCGGACAGGGGATTTCTACAATGAGCAGTTCTTC.

The genes are TRBV19 and TRBJ1-2; 7 bases fit TRBD1. CDR3 length: 16 residues. From germline, CDR1 is LNHDA and CDR2 SQIVND (reference sequence). The trim removed 7 bases at V and 8 bases at J, leaving 19 bases unmatched. The CDR3 spells CASTYTPTGPVSGYTF. DNA of the CDR3: TGTGCCAGTACCTACACTCCGACAGGGCCCGTTAGCGGCTACACCTTC. The full variable domain, its missing parts supplied by reference TRBV19 and TRBJ1-2, is DGGITQSPKYLFRKEGQNVTLSCEQNLNHDAMYWYRQDPGQGLRLIYYSQIVNDFQKGDIAEGYSVSREKKESFPLTVTSAQKNPTAFYLCASTYTPTGPVSGYTFGSGTRLTVV.

This clone was counted a few times. This rearrangement joins TRBV11-2 to TRBJ2-3, with 10 bases identical to TRBD2. V shed 3 bases, J shed 6 bases, and the junction held 6 bases outside the gene matches. Germline CDR1 reads SGHAT; CDR2 reads FQNNGV. This CDR3 contains 15 residues. CDR3 coding DNA: TGTGCCAGCAGCTTGAGCGGGGGGGCTGGTGATACGCAGTATTTT. It codes for CASSLSGGAGDTQYF.

This clone has just a few counts. This chain uses TRBV6-5 with TRBJ2-7; tentatively, D is TRBD2 (6 bases). The CDR3 has 13 residues. Germline V lookup: CDR1 MNHEY, CDR2 SVGAGI. Deletions cut 4 bases from V and 0 bases from J, with 7 bases between. The CDR3 nucleotides read TGTGCCAGCAGTTGGGGGGTCTCCTACGAGCAGTACTTC. The encoded protein is CASSWGVSYEQYF.